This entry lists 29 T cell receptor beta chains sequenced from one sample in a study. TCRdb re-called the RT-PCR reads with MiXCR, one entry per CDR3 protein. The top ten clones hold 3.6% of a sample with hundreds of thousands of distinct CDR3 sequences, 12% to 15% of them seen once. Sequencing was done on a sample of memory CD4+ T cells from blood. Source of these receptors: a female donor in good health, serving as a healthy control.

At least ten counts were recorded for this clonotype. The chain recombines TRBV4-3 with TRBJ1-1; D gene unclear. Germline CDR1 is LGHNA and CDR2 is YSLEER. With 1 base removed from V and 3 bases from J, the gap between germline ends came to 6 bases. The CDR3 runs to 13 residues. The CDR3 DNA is TGCGCCAGCAGCCAAGGTTGGGACACTGAAGCTTTCTTT. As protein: CASSQGWDTEAFF.

The CDR3 coding sequence is TGTGCCAGCGTCGACAGGGTCCGAATAATAAATAATTCACCCCTCCACTTT. Encoded protein: CASVDRVRIINNSPLHF. The chain joins TRBV6-1 to TRBJ1-6; TRBD1 matches at 7 bases. The CDR3 covers 17 residues. Germline trimming cut 8 bases from V and 5 bases from J; bases unmatched to any gene: 15. Germline assignment: CDR1 MNHNS and CDR2 SASEGT.

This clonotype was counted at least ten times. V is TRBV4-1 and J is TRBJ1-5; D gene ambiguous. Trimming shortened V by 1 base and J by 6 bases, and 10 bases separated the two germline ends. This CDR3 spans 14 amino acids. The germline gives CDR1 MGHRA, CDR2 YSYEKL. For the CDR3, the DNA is TGCGCCAGCAGCCAAGTAGCGAGCGCTCAGCCCCAGCATTTT. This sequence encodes CASSQVASAQPQHF.

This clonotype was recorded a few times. The CDR3 sequence: CASRKYHTDTQYF. CDR3 DNA: TGCGCCAGCAGAAAATACCACACAGATACGCAGTATTTT. This rearrangement joins TRBV5-1 to TRBJ2-3, with D unclear. The CDR3 totals 13 residues. V gave up 5 bases and J gave up 2 bases, with 9 bases separating them. CDR1 is SGHRS, CDR2 YFSETQ, per germline.

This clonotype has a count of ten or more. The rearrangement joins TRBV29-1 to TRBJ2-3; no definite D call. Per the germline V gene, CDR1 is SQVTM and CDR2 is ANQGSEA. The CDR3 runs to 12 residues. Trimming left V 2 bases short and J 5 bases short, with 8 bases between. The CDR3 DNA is TGCAGCGTTGAAAAGATTGGAGATACGCAGTATTTT. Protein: CSVEKIGDTQYF.

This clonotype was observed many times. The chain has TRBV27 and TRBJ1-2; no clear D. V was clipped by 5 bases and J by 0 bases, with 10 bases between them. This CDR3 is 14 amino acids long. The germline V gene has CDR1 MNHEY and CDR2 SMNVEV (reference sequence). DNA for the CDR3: TGTGCCAGCAGTCGGACGGCCACTAACTATGGCTACACCTTC. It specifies CASSRTATNYGYTF.

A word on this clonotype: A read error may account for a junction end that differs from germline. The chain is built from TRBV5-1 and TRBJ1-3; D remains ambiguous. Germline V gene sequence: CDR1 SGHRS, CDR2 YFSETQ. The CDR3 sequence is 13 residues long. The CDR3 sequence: CASILEPTGTTYF. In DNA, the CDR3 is TGCGCCAGCATCTTGGAACCGACGGGCACCACATATTTT. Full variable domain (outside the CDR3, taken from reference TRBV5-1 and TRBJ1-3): KAGVTQTPRYLIKTRGQQVTLSCSPISGHRSVSWYQQTPGQGLQFLFEYFSETQRNKGNFPGRFSGRQFSNSRSEMNVSTLELGDSALYLCASILEPTGTTYFGEGSWLTVV.

The CDR3 nucleotides read TGTGCCACCTACGGGGCGGGGAACACCGGGGAGCTGTTTTTT. It specifies CATYGAGNTGELFF. J is TRBJ2-2 and V is TRBV7-9; perhaps D is TRBD1 or TRBD2 (5 bases each). CDR3 length equals 14 residues. Germline-derived CDR1 and CDR2 are SEHNR and FQNEAQ (reference sequence). V gave up 10 bases and J gave up 1 base, with 13 bases separating them.

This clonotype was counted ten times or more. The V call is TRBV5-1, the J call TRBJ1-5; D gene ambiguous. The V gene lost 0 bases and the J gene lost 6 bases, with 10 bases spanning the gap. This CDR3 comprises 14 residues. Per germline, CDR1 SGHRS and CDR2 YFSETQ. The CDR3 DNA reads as TGCGCCAGCAGCTTGGAAGGGTCCGGTCAGCCCCAGCATTTT. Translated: CASSLEGSGQPQHF.

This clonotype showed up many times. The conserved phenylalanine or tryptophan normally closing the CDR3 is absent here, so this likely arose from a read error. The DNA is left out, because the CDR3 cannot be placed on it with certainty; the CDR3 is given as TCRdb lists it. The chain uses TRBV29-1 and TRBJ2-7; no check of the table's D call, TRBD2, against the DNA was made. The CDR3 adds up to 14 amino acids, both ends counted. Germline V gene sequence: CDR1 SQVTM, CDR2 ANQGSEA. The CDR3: CSVDPGLAGEMRWL.

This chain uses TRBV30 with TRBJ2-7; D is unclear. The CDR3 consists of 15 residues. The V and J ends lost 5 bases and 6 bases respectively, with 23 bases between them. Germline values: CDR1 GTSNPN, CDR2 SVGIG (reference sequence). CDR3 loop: CAWANYGSSTREQYF. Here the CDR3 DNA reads TGTGCCTGGGCTAATTACGGGTCCTCCACTCGCGAGCAGTACTTC.

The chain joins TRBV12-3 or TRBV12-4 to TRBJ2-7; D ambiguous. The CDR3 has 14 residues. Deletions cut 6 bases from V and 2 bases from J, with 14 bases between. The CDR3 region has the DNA TGTGCCAGCAGCCGAGCGCAGGTCACCTACGAGCAGTACTTC. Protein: CASSRAQVTYEQYF.

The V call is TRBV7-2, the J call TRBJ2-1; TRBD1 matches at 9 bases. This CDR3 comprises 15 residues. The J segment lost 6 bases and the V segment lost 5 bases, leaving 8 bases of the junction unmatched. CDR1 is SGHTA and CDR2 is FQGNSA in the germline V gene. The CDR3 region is CASSLWTGEGNEQFF. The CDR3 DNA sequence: TGTGCCAGCAGCCTGTGGACAGGGGAGGGCAATGAGCAGTTCTTC.

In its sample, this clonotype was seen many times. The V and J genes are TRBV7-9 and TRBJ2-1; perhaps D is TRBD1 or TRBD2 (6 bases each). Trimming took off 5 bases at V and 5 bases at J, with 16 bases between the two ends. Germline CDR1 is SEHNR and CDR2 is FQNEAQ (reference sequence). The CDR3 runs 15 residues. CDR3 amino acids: CASSARGQRDNEQFF. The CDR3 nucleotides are TGTGCCAGCAGCGCACGGGGGCAGAGGGACAATGAGCAGTTCTTC.

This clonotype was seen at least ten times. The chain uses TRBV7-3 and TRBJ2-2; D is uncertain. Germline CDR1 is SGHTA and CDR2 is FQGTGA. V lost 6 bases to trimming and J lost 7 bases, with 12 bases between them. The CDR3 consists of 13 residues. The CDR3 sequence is CASRNPAGGELFF. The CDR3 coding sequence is TGTGCCAGCAGAAACCCCGCTGGCGGGGAGCTGTTTTTT. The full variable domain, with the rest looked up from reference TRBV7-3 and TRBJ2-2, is GAGVSQTPSNKVTEKGKYVELRCDPISGHTALYWYRQSLGQGPEFLIYFQGTGAADDSGLPNDRFFAVRPEGSVSTLKIQRTERGDSAVYLCASRNPAGGELFFGEGSRLTVL.

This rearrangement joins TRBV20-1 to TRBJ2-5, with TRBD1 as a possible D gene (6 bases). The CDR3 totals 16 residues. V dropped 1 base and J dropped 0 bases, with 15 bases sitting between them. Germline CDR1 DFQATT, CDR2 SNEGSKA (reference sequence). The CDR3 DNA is TGCAGTGCTAGAGTAGGGACACCCCATTACCAAGAGACCCAGTACTTC. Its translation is CSARVGTPHYQETQYF.

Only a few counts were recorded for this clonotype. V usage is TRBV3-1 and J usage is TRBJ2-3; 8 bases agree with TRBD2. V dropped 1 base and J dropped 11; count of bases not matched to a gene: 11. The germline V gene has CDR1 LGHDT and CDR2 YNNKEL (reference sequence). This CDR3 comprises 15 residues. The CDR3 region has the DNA TGTGCCAGCAGCCAAGTAGCGGGATCCCAAGAAGAGCAGTATTTT. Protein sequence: CASSQVAGSQEEQYF.

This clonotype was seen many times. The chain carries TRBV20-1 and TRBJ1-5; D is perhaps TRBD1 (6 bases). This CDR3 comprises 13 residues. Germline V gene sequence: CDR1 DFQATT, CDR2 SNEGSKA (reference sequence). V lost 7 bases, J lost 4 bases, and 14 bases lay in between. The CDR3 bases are TGCAGTGTCGCAGGGGAAAGTAATCAGCCCCAGCATTTT. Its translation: CSVAGESNQPQHF.

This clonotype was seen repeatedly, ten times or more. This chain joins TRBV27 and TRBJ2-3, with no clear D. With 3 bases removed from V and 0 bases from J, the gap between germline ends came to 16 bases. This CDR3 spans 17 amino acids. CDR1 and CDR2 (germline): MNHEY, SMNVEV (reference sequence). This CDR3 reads CASSLPWGQTSTDTQYF. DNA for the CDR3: TGTGCCAGCAGTTTGCCCTGGGGTCAAACTAGCACAGATACGCAGTATTTT.

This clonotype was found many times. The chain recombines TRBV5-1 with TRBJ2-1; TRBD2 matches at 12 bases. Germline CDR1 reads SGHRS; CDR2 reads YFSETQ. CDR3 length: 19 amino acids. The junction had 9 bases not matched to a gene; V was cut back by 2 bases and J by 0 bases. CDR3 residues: CASSLTGLAGSSSYNEQFF. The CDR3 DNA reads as TGCGCCAGCAGCTTAACAGGACTAGCGGGGTCTAGCTCCTACAATGAGCAGTTCTTC.

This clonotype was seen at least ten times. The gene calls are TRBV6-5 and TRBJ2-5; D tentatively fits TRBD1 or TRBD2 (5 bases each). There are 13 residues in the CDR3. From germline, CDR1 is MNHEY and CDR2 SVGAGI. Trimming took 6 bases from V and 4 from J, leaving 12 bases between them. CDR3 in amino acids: CASRTVGGETQYF. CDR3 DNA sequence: TGTGCCAGCAGGACTGTTGGGGGAGAGACCCAGTACTTC.

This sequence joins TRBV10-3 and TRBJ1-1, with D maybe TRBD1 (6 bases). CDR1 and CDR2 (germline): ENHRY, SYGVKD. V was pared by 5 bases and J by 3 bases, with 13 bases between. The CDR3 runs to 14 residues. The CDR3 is CAISKSQGYTEAFF. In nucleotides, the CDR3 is TGTGCCATCAGTAAATCACAGGGTTACACTGAAGCTTTCTTT.

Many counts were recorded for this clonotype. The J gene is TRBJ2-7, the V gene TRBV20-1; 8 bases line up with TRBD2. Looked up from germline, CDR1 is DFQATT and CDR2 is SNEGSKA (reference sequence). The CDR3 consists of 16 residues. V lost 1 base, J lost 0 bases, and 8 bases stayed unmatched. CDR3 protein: CSARGGPSGSSYEQYF. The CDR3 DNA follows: TGCAGTGCTAGAGGGGGCCCGAGCGGGAGCTCCTACGAGCAGTACTTC.

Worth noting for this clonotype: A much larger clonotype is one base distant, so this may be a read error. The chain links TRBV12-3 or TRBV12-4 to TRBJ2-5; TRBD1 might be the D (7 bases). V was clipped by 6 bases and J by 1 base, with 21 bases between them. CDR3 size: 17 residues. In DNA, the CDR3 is TGTGCCAGCAGACAGGGGCCGTCTAGCGCCTGCCAAGAGACCCAGTACTTC. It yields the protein CASRQGPSSACQETQYF.

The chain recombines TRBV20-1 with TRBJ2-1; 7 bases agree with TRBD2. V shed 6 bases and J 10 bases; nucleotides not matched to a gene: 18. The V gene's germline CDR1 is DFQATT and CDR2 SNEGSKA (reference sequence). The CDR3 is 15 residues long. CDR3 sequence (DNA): TGCAGTGCAAGGAATCCTAGCGGTTATCCTTCGGAGCAGTTCTTC. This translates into CSARNPSGYPSEQFF.

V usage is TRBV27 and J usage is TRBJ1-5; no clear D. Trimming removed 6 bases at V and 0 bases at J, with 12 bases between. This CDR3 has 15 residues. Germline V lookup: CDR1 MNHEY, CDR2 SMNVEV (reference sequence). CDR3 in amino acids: CASSTSGNSNQPQHF. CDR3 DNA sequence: TGTGCCAGCAGCACTTCCGGAAATAGCAATCAGCCCCAGCATTTT.

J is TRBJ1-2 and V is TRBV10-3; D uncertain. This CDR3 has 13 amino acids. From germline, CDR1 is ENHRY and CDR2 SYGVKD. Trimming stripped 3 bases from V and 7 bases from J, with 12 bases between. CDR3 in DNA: TGTGCCATCAGTGATAGTGTGGTCAGTGGCTACACCTTC. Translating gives CAISDSVVSGYTF.

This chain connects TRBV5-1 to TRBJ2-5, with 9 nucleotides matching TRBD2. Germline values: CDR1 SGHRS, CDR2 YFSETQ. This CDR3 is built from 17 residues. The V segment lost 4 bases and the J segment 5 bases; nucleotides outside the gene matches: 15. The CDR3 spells CASSTGGLARRGETQYF. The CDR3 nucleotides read TGCGCCAGCAGCACGGGAGGACTAGCGCGGAGGGGGGAGACCCAGTACTTC.

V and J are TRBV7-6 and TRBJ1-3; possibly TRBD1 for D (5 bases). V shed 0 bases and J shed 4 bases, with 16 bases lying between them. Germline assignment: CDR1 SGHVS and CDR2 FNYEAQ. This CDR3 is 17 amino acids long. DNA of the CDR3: TGTGCCAGCAGCTTAGCGCCAGGGCAGAACACCGGAAACACCATATATTTT. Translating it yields CASSLAPGQNTGNTIYF.